This entry lists 29 T cell receptor beta chains sequenced from one sample in a study of monozygotic twins with inflammatory bowel disease. TCRdb reanalyzed the 5' RACE reads, giving one entry per CDR3 protein sequence and no DNA. The listing contains around 450,000 distinct CDR3 sequences. What was sequenced was blood. The source of these receptors is a human donor with ulcerative colitis or Crohn's disease, or a healthy co-twin of an affected twin (not recorded which).

The chain has TRBV7-2 and TRBJ2-4; TCRdb's D call of TRBD2 is untestable without DNA. The CDR3 is 15 residues long. The V gene's germline CDR1 is SGHTA and CDR2 FQGNSA. The CDR3 here is CASSKGAGGPNIQYF.

This chain connects TRBV10-3 to TRBJ2-1; TCRdb's D call, TRBD1, is unchecked because there is no DNA. The CDR3 runs 14 residues. Germline assignment: CDR1 ENHRY and CDR2 SYGVKD. This CDR3 reads CAISGGDRVYEQFF.

The V gene is TRBV12-3 or TRBV12-4, the J gene TRBJ2-3; with no DNA, the TCRdb D assignment of TRBD1 cannot be verified. There are 13 residues in the CDR3. The chain's CDR3 is CASTPRGSDTQYF.

The CDR3 loop reads CATKDGTIQETQYF. The chain combines TRBV5-1 with TRBJ2-5; as DNA is missing, the TRBD1 call by TCRdb cannot be tested. The CDR3 has 14 amino acids. Per the germline V gene, CDR1 is SGHRS and CDR2 is YFSETQ.

V is TRBV12-3 or TRBV12-4 and J is TRBJ2-4; no DNA is available, so the TRBD2 call from TCRdb remains unchecked. This CDR3 has 14 amino acids. The CDR3 here is CASSLRLAGGVQYF.

J is TRBJ2-2 and V is TRBV18. Germline V gives CDR1 KGHSH, CDR2 LQKENI. This CDR3 spans 13 amino acids. The CDR3 reads CASSPREAGELFF.

Here the CDR3 reads CASTVAGGPNHYEQYF. The gene calls are TRBV27 and TRBJ2-7; TCRdb names TRBD2, which stays unverified in the absence of DNA. From germline, CDR1 is MNHEY and CDR2 SMNVEV (reference sequence). The CDR3 has 16 amino acids.

J is TRBJ2-3 and V is TRBV7-2; the TRBD2 assignment by TCRdb is unverifiable without DNA. CDR1 SGHTA and CDR2 FQGNSA come from the germline V gene. CDR3 length: 14 residues. CDR3 amino acids: CASSSRAGSDTQYF.

V is TRBV18 and J is TRBJ1-1; TCRdb selects TRBD1, and the lack of DNA leaves this call unchecked. CDR1 is KGHSH, CDR2 LQKENI, per germline. The length of the CDR3 is 13 residues. CDR3 protein: CASSPGQGGRAFF.

This sequence joins TRBV5-4 and TRBJ2-2; no DNA is available, so the TRBD1 call from TCRdb remains unchecked. This CDR3 has 16 residues. Germline V gene lookup returns CDR1 SGHNT and CDR2 YYREEE (reference sequence). The CDR3 here is CASSRAGTWNTGELFF.

The V gene is TRBV29-1, the J gene TRBJ2-7; there is no DNA to check the TCRdb D call of TRBD1. Germline values: CDR1 SQVTM, CDR2 ANQGSEA. This CDR3 has 18 amino acids. The CDR3 reads CSVFLGQGQRGWNYEQYF.

V and J are TRBV7-2 and TRBJ1-2; checking the TCRdb D call of TRBD1 is not possible without DNA. Germline lookup yields CDR1 SGHTA and CDR2 FQGNSA. This CDR3 region has 15 residues. The CDR3 reads CASSFSDPTARSYTF.

This chain uses TRBV20-1 with TRBJ2-5. This CDR3 is built from 12 residues. CDR1 DFQATT and CDR2 SNEGSKA come from the germline V gene (reference sequence). CDR3 sequence reads: CSASPERATQYF.

The chain combines TRBV11-2 with TRBJ1-2. Germline V gene data show CDR1 as SGHAT and CDR2 as FQNNGV. CDR3 length equals 14 residues. CDR3 loop: CASSPSSSFYGYTF.

CDR3 residues: CSVEGGTASYNEQFF. The gene calls are TRBV29-1 and TRBJ2-1; TCRdb's D call of TRBD1 is untestable without DNA. The length of the CDR3 is 15 residues. From germline, CDR1 is SQVTM and CDR2 ANQGSEA.

V and J are TRBV29-1 and TRBJ2-2; TCRdb reports TRBD2, a call that lacks DNA to check it against. The V gene's germline CDR1 is SQVTM and CDR2 ANQGSEA. CDR3 length equals 16 residues. CDR3 loop: CSVEGLTGTSPGELFF.

The chain couples TRBV20-1 to TRBJ1-2. CDR3 length: 11 residues. The V gene's germline CDR1 is DFQATT and CDR2 SNEGSKA (reference sequence). This CDR3 reads CSASRQGGYTF.

The J gene is TRBJ2-1, the V gene TRBV5-1; with no DNA, the TCRdb D assignment of TRBD1 cannot be verified. The CDR3 consists of 16 residues. CDR1 SGHRS and CDR2 YFSETQ come from the germline V gene. The CDR3 spells CASSPSWGGGNNEQFF. Together with reference TRBV5-1 and TRBJ2-1, the CDR3 gives the full variable domain: KAGVTQTPRYLIKTRGQQVTLSCSPISGHRSVSWYQQTPGQGLQFLFEYFSETQRNKGNFPGRFSGRQFSNSRSEMNVSTLELGDSALYLCASSPSWGGGNNEQFFGPGTRLTVL.

The chain uses TRBV4-2 and TRBJ2-4; checking the TCRdb D call of TRBD2 is not possible without DNA. Germline lookup yields CDR1 LGHNA and CDR2 YNFKEQ. The CDR3 contains 15 residues. CDR3 loop: CASSFGGEGKNIQYF.

The chain is built from TRBV5-1 and TRBJ2-1. This CDR3 contains 13 residues. Germline CDR1 is SGHRS and CDR2 is YFSETQ. This CDR3 is CASTSDRVNEQFF.

V gene TRBV4-1 combines with J gene TRBJ1-3; TCRdb returns TRBD1, unconfirmable since there is no DNA. The CDR3 is made up of 17 amino acids. Germline-derived CDR1 and CDR2 are MGHRA and YSYEKL. The CDR3 region is CASSQVFRGTSGNTIYF.

The genes are TRBV4-1 and TRBJ1-3; lacking DNA, the TRBD1 call made by TCRdb goes unchecked. This CDR3 region has 16 residues. Looked up from germline, CDR1 is MGHRA and CDR2 is YSYEKL. The CDR3 protein is CASSQAGGAMGNTIYF.

This rearrangement joins TRBV6-2 or TRBV6-3 to TRBJ1-2. This CDR3 has 11 amino acids. Germline V gene data show CDR1 as MNHEY and CDR2 as SVGEGT. The CDR3 protein is CASGYLGGYTF.

This sequence joins TRBV27 and TRBJ2-5; there is no DNA to check the TCRdb D call of TRBD1. CDR1 is MNHEY and CDR2 is SMNVEV in the germline V gene (reference sequence). CDR3 length: 16 amino acids. The CDR3 loop reads CASRRNRERFGETQYF.

The chain has TRBV4-2 and TRBJ1-2; TCRdb's D gene call, TRBD1, goes unchecked for lack of DNA. Germline values: CDR1 LGHNA, CDR2 YNFKEQ. CDR3 size: 14 residues. CDR3 loop: CASSQGTGAYGYTF.

V usage is TRBV12-3 or TRBV12-4 and J usage is TRBJ1-2. This CDR3 comprises 14 residues. CDR3 residues: CASSTLRSGYGHTF.

V and J are TRBV4-2 and TRBJ2-5; as DNA is missing, the TRBD1 call by TCRdb cannot be tested. The CDR3 is 15 residues long. Germline V lookup: CDR1 LGHNA, CDR2 YNFKEQ. The CDR3 protein is CASSQEYTGRGTQYF.

The chain has TRBV5-6 and TRBJ1-1. Per germline, CDR1 SGHDT and CDR2 YYEEEE. The CDR3 runs to 15 residues. The CDR3 protein is CASSLDSGRPLEAFF.

The chain combines TRBV12-3 or TRBV12-4 with TRBJ2-2; as DNA is missing, the TRBD1 call by TCRdb cannot be tested. The CDR3 sequence is 15 residues long. CDR3 protein: CATLEGGRGYGELFF.